Here is one T cell receptor (beta chain) with its context. This specimen belongs to a study of T cells in localized non-small cell lung cancer. Deletions cut 4 bases from V and 4 bases from J, with 9 bases between. Germline lookup yields CDR1 SGDLS and CDR2 YYNGEE. The CDR3 runs 13 residues. Clones were read by immunoSEQ multiplex PCR, and TCRdb kept only the in-frame ones, dropping some. The table shows under 2,000 clones, with roughly a quarter occurring only once. This specimen consisted of lung tumor tissue, obtained before any cancer treatment. This chain links TRBV9 with TRBJ1-3; D uncertain. This receptor was obtained from a female donor older than 55 with stage II lung adenocarcinoma. The CDR3 loop is CASSLSPGNTIYF. CDR3 in DNA: TGTGCCAGCAGCCTTAGTCCGGGAAACACCATATATTTT.